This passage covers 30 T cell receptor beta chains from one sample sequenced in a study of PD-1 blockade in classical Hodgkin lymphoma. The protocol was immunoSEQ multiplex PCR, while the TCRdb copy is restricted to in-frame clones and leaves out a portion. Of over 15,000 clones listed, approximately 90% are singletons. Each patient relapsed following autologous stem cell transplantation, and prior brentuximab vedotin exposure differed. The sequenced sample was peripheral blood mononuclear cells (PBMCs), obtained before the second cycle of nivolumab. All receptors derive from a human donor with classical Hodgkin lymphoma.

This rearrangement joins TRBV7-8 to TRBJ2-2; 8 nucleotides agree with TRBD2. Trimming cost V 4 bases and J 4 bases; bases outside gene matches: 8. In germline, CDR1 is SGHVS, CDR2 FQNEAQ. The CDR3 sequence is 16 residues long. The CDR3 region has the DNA TGTGCCAGCAGCTGGGTTGGCGGGGGGCCCACCGGGGAGCTGTTTTTT. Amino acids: CASSWVGGGPTGELFF.

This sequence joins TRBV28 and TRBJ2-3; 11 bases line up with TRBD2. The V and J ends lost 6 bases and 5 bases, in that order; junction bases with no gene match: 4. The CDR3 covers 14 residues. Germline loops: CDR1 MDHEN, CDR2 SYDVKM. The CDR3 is CASRTGTSGDTQYF. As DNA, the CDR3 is TGTGCCAGCAGAACCGGGACTAGCGGAGATACGCAGTATTTT.

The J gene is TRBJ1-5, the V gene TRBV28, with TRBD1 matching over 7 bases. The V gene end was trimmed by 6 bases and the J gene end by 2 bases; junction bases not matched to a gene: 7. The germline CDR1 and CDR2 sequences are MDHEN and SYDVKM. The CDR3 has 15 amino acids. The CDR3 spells CASSPPGGGNQPQHF. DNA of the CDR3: TGTGCCAGCAGCCCCCCAGGGGGGGGCAATCAGCCCCAGCATTTT.

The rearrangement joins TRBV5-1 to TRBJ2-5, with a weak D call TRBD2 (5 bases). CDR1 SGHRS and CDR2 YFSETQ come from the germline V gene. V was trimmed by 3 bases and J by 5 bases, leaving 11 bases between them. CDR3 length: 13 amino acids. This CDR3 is CASSSGLAETQYF. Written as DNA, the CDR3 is TGCGCCAGCAGCTCTGGACTCGCCGAGACCCAGTACTTC.

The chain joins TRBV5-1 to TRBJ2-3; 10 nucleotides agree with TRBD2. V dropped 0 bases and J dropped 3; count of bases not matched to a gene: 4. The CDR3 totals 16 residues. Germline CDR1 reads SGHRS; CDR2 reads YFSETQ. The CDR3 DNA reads TGCGCCAGCAGCTTGGAATTAGCGGGGGGAACAGATACGCAGTATTTT. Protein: CASSLELAGGTDTQYF.

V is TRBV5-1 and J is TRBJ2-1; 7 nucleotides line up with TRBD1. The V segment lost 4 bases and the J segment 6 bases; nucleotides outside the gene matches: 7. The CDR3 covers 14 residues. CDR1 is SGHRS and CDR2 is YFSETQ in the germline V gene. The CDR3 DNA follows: TGCGCCAGCAGCGCCTGGACAGGTACCAATGAGCAGTTCTTC. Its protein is CASSAWTGTNEQFF. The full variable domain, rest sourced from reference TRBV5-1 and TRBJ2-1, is KAGVTQTPRYLIKTRGQQVTLSCSPISGHRSVSWYQQTPGQGLQFLFEYFSETQRNKGNFPGRFSGRQFSNSRSEMNVSTLELGDSALYLCASSAWTGTNEQFFGPGTRLTVL.

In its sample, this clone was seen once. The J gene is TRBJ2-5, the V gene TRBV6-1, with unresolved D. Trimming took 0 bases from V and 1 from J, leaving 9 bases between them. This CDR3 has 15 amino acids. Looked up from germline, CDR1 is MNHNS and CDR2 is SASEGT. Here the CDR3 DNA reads TGTGCCAGCAGTGAAGCACGGTCTAGCCAAGAGACCCAGTACTTC. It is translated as CASSEARSSQETQYF.

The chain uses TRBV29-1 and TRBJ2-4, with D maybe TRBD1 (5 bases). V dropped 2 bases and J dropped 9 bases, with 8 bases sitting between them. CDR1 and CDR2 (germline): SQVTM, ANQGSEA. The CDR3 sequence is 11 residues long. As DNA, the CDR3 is TGCAGCGTTGAAAAGGGGCTCATTCAGTACTTC. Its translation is CSVEKGLIQYF.

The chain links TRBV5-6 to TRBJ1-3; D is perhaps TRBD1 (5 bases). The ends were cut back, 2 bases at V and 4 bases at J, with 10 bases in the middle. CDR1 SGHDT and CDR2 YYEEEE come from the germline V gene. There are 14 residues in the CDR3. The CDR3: CASSFGRAGNTIYF. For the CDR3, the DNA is TGTGCCAGCAGCTTTGGCAGGGCCGGAAACACCATATATTTT.

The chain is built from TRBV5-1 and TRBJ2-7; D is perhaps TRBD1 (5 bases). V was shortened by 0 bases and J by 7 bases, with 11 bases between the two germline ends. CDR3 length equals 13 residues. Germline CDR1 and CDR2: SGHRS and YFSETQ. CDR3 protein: CASSLGTFGEQYF. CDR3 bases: TGCGCCAGCAGCTTGGGGACATTTGGGGAGCAGTACTTC.

This CDR3 reads CASSLLEWGWVRDEQYF. In DNA form, the CDR3 reads TGTGCCAGCAGCTTACTGGAATGGGGGTGGGTACGCGACGAGCAGTACTTC. The chain combines TRBV11-2 with TRBJ2-7, with D perhaps matching TRBD1 or TRBD2 (5 bases each). CDR3 length: 17 amino acids. Per germline, CDR1 SGHAT and CDR2 FQNNGV. Trimming took 2 bases from V and 5 from J, leaving 22 bases between them. The full variable domain, with the rest looked up from reference TRBV11-2 and TRBJ2-7, is EAGVAQSPRYKIIEKRQSVAFWCNPISGHATLYWYQQILGQGPKLLIQFQNNGVVDDSQLPKDRFSAERLKGVDSTLKIQPAKLEDSAVYLCASSLLEWGWVRDEQYFGPGTRLTVT.

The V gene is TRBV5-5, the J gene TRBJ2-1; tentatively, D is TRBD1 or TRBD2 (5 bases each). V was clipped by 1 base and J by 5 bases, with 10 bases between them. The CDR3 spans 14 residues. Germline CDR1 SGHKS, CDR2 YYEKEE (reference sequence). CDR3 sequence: CASSLTGGNNEQFF. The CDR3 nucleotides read TGTGCCAGCAGCTTGACAGGAGGAAACAATGAGCAGTTCTTC. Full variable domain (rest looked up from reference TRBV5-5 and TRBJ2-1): DAGVTQSPTHLIKTRGQQVTLRCSPISGHKSVSWYQQVLGQGPQFIFQYYEKEERGRGNFPDRFSARQFPNYSSELNVNALLLGDSALYLCASSLTGGNNEQFFGPGTRLTVL.

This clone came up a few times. The CDR3 DNA follows: TGCGCCAGCAGCTTGGGGGTTGCAGATACGCAGTATTTT. It yields the protein CASSLGVADTQYF. The chain uses TRBV5-1 and TRBJ2-3; D remains unclear. The V end lost 0 bases, the J end lost 4 bases, and 6 bases lay between the germline ends. The CDR3 consists of 13 residues. Germline CDR1 SGHRS, CDR2 YFSETQ.

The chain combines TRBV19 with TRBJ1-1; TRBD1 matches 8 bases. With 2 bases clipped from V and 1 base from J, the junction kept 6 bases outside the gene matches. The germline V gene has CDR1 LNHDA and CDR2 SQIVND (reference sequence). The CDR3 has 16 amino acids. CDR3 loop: CASSIPTGAGNTEAFF. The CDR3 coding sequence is TGTGCCAGTAGTATACCGACAGGGGCTGGGAACACTGAAGCTTTCTTT.

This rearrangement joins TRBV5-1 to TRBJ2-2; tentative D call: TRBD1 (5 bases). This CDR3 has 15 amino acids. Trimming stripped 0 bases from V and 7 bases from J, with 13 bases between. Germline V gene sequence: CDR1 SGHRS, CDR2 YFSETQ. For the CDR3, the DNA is TGCGCCAGCAGCTTGGTCCCAGGGCTGGTCGGGGAGCTGTTTTTT. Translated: CASSLVPGLVGELFF.

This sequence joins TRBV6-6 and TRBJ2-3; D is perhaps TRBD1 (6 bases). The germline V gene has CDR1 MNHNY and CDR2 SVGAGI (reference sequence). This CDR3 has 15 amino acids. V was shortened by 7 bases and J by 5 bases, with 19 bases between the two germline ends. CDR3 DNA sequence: TGTGCCAGCAAAAGGGAGACAGGCGGACGAGATACGCAGTATTTT. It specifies CASKRETGGRDTQYF.

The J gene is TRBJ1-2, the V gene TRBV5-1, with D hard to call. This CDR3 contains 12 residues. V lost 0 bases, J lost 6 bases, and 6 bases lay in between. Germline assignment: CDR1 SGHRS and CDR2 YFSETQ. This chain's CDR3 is CASSLGDHGYTF. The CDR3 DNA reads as TGCGCCAGCAGCTTGGGGGATCATGGCTACACCTTC.

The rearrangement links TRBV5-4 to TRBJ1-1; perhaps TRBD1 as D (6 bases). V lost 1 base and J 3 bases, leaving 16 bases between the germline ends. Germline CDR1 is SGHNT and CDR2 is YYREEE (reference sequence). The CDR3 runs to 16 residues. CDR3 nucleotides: TGTGCCAGCAGCTTGTTGGGGGGGCCTCCGGACACTGAAGCTTTCTTT. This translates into CASSLLGGPPDTEAFF.

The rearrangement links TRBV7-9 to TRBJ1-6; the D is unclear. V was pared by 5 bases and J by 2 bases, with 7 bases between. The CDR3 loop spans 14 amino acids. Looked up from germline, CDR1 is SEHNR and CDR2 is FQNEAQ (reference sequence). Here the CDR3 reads CASSPDAYNSPLHF. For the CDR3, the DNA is TGTGCCAGCAGCCCAGACGCCTATAATTCACCCCTCCACTTT.

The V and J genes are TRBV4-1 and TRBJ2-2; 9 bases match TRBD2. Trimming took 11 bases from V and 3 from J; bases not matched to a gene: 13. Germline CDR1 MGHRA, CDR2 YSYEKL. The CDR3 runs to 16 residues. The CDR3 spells CASIGSGGDYTGELFF. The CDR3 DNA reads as TGCGCCTCGATAGGTAGCGGGGGTGACTACACCGGGGAGCTGTTTTTT.

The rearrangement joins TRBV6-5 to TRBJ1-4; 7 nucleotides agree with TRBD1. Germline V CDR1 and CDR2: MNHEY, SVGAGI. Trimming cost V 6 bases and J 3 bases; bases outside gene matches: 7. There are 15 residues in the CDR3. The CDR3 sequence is CASRAQGLANEKLFF. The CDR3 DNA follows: TGTGCCAGCAGAGCACAGGGGTTGGCTAATGAAAAACTGTTTTTT.

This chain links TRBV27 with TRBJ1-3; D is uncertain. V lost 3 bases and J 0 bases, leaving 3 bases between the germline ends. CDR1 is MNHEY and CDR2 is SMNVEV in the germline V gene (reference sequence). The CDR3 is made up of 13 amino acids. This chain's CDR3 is CASSLSSGNTIYF. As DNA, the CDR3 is TGTGCCAGCAGTTTGAGCTCTGGAAACACCATATATTTT.

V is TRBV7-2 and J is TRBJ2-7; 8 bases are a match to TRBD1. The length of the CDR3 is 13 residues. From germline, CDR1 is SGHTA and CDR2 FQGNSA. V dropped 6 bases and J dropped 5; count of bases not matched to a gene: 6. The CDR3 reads CASRRTGIDEQYF. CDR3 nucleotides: TGTGCCAGCAGGAGGACAGGGATCGACGAGCAGTACTTC.

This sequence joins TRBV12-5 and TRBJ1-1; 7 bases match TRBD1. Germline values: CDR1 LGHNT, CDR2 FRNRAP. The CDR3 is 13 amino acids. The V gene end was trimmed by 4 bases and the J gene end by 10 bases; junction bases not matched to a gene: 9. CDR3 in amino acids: CASGWTGYGGAFF. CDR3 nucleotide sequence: TGTGCTAGTGGTTGGACAGGTTATGGGGGAGCTTTCTTT.

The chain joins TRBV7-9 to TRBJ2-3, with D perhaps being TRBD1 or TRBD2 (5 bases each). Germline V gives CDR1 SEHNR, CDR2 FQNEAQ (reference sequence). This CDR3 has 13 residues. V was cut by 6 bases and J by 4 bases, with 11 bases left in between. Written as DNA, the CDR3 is TGTGCCAGCAGACGGGACCCGGCAGATACGCAGTATTTT. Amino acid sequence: CASRRDPADTQYF.

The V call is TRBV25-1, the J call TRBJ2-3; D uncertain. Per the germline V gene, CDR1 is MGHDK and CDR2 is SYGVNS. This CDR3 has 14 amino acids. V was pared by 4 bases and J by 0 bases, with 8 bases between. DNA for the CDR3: TGTGCCAGCAGTGCAAGCCTAAGCACAGATACGCAGTATTTT. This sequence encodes CASSASLSTDTQYF.

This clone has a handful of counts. CDR3 region: CASSLAGDEPQHF. The CDR3 DNA follows: TGCGCCAGCAGCTTAGCAGGGGATGAGCCCCAGCATTTT. The V gene is TRBV5-1, the J gene TRBJ1-5, with a possible D match to TRBD1 (6 bases). The V end lost 2 bases, the J end lost 8 bases, and 11 bases lay between the germline ends. This CDR3 spans 13 amino acids. The germline gives CDR1 SGHRS, CDR2 YFSETQ.

CDR3 loop: CASSLVAGGSTDTQYF. For the CDR3, the DNA is TGTGCCAGCAGCTTGGTGGCCGGGGGCAGCACAGATACGCAGTATTTT. The gene calls are TRBV5-5 and TRBJ2-3; D is perhaps TRBD1 or TRBD2 (6 bases each). CDR1 is SGHKS, CDR2 YYEKEE, per germline (reference sequence). Trimming pared 0 bases from V and 0 bases from J, leaving 11 bases between. The CDR3 covers 16 residues.

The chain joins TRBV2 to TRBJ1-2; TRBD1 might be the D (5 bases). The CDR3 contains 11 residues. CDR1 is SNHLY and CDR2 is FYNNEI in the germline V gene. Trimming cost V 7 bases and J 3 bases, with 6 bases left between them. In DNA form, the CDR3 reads TGTGCCAGCACAGGGTACTATGGCTACACCTTC. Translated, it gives CASTGYYGYTF.

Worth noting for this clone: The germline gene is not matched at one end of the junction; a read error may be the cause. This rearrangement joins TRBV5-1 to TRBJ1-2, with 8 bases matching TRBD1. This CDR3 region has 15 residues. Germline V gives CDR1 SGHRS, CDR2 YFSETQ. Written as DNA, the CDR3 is TGCACCAGCAGCTTGGAGGCAGGGGGCGCTTTTGGCTACACCTTC. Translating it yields CTSSLEAGGAFGYTF.